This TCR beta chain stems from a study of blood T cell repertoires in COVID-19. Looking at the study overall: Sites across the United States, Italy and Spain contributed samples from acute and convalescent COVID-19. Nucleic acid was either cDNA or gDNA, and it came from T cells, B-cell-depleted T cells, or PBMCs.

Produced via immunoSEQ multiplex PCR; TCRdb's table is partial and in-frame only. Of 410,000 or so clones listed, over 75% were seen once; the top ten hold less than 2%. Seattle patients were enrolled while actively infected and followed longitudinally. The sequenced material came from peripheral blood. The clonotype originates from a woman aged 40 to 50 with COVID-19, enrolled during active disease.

The CDR3 region is CASSLAGTADQPQHF. The CDR3 DNA is TGCGCCAGCAGCTTGGCCGGGACAGCGGATCAGCCCCAGCATTTT. V and J are TRBV5-1 and TRBJ1-5; 7 positions match TRBD1. Germline lookup yields CDR1 SGHRS and CDR2 YFSETQ. The CDR3 is 15 amino acids. With 0 bases clipped from V and 5 bases from J, the junction kept 5 bases outside the gene matches.